The rows below give T cell receptor beta chains drawn from one sample of a study of a mutant IDH1 vaccine in newly diagnosed glioma. TCRdb's copy holds only in-frame clones and misses some; the assay was immunoSEQ multiplex PCR. The table shows 60,000 to 85,000 clones, with approximately 79% occurring only once. Material: PBMCs, obtained from a glioma patient treated with radiotherapy, temozolomide or both. The source is a man aged 45-60 years with glioma. Both conserved end residues are part of each CDR3. Fields, in order: CDR3 protein, V gene, clone size, J gene, CDR3 length. Clone size is shown for a subset of rows, as once, few, many or a class of expanded clone.

CAWRLASGVGYGYTF	TRBV30	.	TRBJ1-2	15
CSVESSRARETQYF	TRBV29-1	.	TRBJ2-5	14
CAILSSGIRRPQHF	TRBV23-1	.	TRBJ1-5	14
CTTSGGHEQYF	TRBV20-1	.	TRBJ2-7	11
CATSRDRGRAVTSNQPQHF	TRBV15	.	TRBJ1-5	19
CASSDPRLGTEAFF	TRBV6-1	.	TRBJ1-1	14
CASSESVGGPIYGYTF	TRBV4-3	.	TRBJ1-2	16
CASRQSQMNTEAFF	TRBV7-2	.	TRBJ1-1	14
CASSQDAGYTGELFF	TRBV4-1	few	TRBJ2-2	15
CASSSWDRGNNEQFF	TRBV5-6	.	TRBJ2-1	15
CASRGLNTGELFF	TRBV6-1	.	TRBJ2-2	13
CASSEPGDRNIQYF	TRBV6-1	.	TRBJ2-4	14
CASSQGADRQQFF	TRBV4-3	few	TRBJ2-1	13
CASSPFSGGAFF	TRBV7-2	.	TRBJ1-1	12
CASRPSSYNEQFF	TRBV7-2	.	TRBJ2-1	13
CASSVGALAGPSMEQYF	TRBV9	few	TRBJ2-7	17
CASSPQSYEQYF	TRBV18	once	TRBJ2-7	12
CASSPLGGAGTQYF	TRBV14	.	TRBJ2-3	14
CAWRARGQSYSNQPQHF	TRBV30	.	TRBJ1-5	17
CASSQEWAGGDHGYTF	TRBV4-3	.	TRBJ1-2	16
CATSRGGRHNQPQHF	TRBV15	.	TRBJ1-5	15
CAWDLRQGRRSPLHF	TRBV30	.	TRBJ1-6	15
CASSTGTGINEKLFF	TRBV18	.	TRBJ1-4	15
CAISESDSYSGNTIYF	TRBV10-3	few	TRBJ1-3	16
CASSVDKNTGELFF	TRBV5-4	.	TRBJ2-2	14
CASSLYLGQPQHF	TRBV5-6	few	TRBJ1-5	13
CASSLALGQGNTIYF	TRBV7-2	.	TRBJ1-3	15
CSVDKGHTGELFF	TRBV29-1	.	TRBJ2-2	13
CASSQDRGRGIQDTQYF	TRBV4-3	.	TRBJ2-3	17
CAIRTGYEQYF	TRBV10-3	.	TRBJ2-7	11
CASSLAQAGGSYNEQFF	TRBV7-9	.	TRBJ2-1	17
CAISLAGTHAFF	TRBV10-3	many	TRBJ1-1	12
CASSRLGQETQYF	TRBV6-6	.	TRBJ2-5	13
CASSVGGVGNTIYF	TRBV9	.	TRBJ1-3	14
CASTLAGGPQETQYF	TRBV19	.	TRBJ2-5	15
CASNRRNQPQHF	TRBV6-5	.	TRBJ1-5	12
CASSQDLANTQYF	TRBV4-2	.	TRBJ2-3	13
CASSERQGSFGYTF	TRBV4-1	.	TRBJ1-2	14
CASSQGLGSNQPQHF	TRBV4-2	.	TRBJ1-5	15
CASSPPAGTERPQYF	TRBV18	once	TRBJ2-7	15
CASSFDRDEQFF	TRBV30	.	TRBJ2-1	12
CASSLGDSPYEQYF	TRBV5-4	.	TRBJ2-7	14